This T cell receptor beta chain was recorded in a study of shared clonotypes between healthy human individuals. TCRdb's table, derived via immunoSEQ multiplex PCR, lists solely in-frame clones and lacks some. Among about 560,000 clones listed, around 77% were seen once. The V end was cut by 1 base, the J end by 4 bases, with 6 bases between. Germline CDR1 and CDR2: SQVTM and ANQGSEA. The CDR3 consists of 12 residues. The sequence was obtained from a woman aged 40 to 49 in good health. Some clones in this sample may be carry-over from other donors' samples. The chain joins TRBV29-1 to TRBJ2-3; no definite D call. The sample was PBMCs. The CDR3 region has the DNA TGCAGCGTTGAAGGGACGGCAGATACGCAGTATTTT. Translated: CSVEGTADTQYF.